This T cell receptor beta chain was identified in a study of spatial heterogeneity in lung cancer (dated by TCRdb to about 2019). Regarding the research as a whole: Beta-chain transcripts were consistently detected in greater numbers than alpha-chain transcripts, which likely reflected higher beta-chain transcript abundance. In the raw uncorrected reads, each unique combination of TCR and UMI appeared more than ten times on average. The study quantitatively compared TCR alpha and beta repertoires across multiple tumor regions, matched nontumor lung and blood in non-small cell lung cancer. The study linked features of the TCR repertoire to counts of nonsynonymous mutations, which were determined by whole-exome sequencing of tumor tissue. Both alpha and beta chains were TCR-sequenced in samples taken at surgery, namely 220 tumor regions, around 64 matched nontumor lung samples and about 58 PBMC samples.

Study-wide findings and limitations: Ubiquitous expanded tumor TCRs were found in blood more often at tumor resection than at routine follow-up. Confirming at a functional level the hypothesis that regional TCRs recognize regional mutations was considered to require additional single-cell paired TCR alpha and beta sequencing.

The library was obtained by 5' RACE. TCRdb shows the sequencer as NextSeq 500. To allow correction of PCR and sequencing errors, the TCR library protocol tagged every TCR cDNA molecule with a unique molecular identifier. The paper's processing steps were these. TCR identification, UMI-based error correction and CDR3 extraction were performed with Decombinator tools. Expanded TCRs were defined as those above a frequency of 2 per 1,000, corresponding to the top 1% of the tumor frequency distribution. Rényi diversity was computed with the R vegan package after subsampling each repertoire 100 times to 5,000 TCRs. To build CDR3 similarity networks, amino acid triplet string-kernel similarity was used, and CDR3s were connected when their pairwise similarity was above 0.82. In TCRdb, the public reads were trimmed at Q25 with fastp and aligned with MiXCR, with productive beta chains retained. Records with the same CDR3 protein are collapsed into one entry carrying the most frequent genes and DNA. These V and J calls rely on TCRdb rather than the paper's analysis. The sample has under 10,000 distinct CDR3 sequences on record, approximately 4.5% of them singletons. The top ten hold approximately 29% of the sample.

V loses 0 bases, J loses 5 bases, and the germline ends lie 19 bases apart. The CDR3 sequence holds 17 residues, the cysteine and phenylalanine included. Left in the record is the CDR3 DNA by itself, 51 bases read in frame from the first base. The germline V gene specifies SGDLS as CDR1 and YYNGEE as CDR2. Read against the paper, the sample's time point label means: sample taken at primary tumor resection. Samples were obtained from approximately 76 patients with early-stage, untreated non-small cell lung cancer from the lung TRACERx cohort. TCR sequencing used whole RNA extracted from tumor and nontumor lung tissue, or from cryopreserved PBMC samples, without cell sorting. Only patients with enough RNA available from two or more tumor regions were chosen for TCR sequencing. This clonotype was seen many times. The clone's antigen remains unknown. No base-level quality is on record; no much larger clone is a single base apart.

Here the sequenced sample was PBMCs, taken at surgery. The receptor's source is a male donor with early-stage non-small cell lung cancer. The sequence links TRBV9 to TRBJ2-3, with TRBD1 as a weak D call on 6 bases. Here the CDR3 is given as CASSVAPWGRSGDTQYF. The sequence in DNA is TGTGCCAGCAGCGTAGCTCCGTGGGGGCGCAGCGGAGATACGCAGTATTTT.